A selection of T cell receptor beta chains follows, all from one sample in a study of vaccination effects on CD4 cells after COVID-19. The data were produced by immunoSEQ multiplex PCR, yet TCRdb's version contains in-frame clones alone and is incomplete. Of fewer than 25,000 clones listed, approximately 72% are singletons. Antigens for these TCRs are unknown. Sequencing was performed on CD4+ T cells from PBMCs cultured with HCoV-NL63 spike peptides, taken after COVID-19 vaccination. These receptors were obtained from a human donor who received a COVID-19 vaccine. Each CDR3 is given with its conserved first and last residue. Only part of the rows carry a size: once, few, many, or a class if the clone is expanded.

abundance: few; v_gene: TRBV5-5; CDR3aa: CASSFGHSGQPQHF
abundance: few; v_gene: TRBV6-1; CDR3aa: CASSEYRNTEAFF
abundance: few; v_gene: TRBV11-2; CDR3aa: CASSKSIGDYNEQFF
abundance: .; v_gene: TRBV9; CDR3aa: CASSGGSGRTGELFF
abundance: few; v_gene: TRBV28; CDR3aa: CASRGPSSSYEQYF
abundance: .; v_gene: TRBV3-1/TRBV3-2; CDR3aa: CASSQGLVSYEQYF
abundance: .; v_gene: TRBV24-1; CDR3aa: CATSDGGREFSGELFF
abundance: .; v_gene: TRBV6-5; CDR3aa: CAGALSSYNSPLHF
abundance: once; v_gene: TRBV2; CDR3aa: CASRDAPGGRGQETQYF
abundance: .; v_gene: TRBV27; CDR3aa: CASSFRDEQFF
abundance: .; v_gene: TRBV2; CDR3aa: CASSPRQETQYF
abundance: .; v_gene: TRBV6-5; CDR3aa: CASTFPGQGADTQYF